The T cell receptor (beta chain) under discussion was sequenced for a study of blood T cell repertoires in COVID-19. Across the whole study: Donors in the United States, Italy and Spain gave samples during acute or convalescent COVID-19. Sample material is recorded as cDNA or gDNA derived from T cells, B-cell-depleted T cells, or PBMCs.

The V gene's germline CDR1 is SEHNR and CDR2 FQNEAQ (reference sequence). The V gene lost 8 bases and the J gene lost 3 bases, with 15 bases spanning the gap. CDR3 length: 14 amino acids. Per the original data handling: Scientists estimated how many nucleated cells there were by amplifying reference gene primers. Data came from immunoSEQ multiplex PCR; TCRdb stores just in-frame clones and leaves some out. V, J and clone size are taken as reported in that table, and D and trimming were inferred from the DNA itself. The sample consists of about 150,000 clones, roughly nine tenths of them appearing once.

The sequence came from a woman between 65 and 79 years old with acute or convalescent COVID-19. The rearrangement links TRBV7-9 to TRBJ2-3, with TRBD2 as a possible D gene (6 bases). The sequenced material came from peripheral blood. The CDR3 reads CASGLSGKTDTQYF. CDR3 sequence (DNA): TGTGCCAGCGGACTATCCGGCAAAACAGATACGCAGTATTTT.